This entry lists 25 T cell receptor beta chains sequenced from one sample in a study of cytomegalovirus exposure and HLA in healthy donors. Vbeta (60) and Jbeta (13) primers were used in the PCR. Assay: immunoSEQ multiplex PCR; the TCRdb copy retains only in-frame clones and omits some. The table has around 280,000 clones, 80% to 90% seen once. The specimen sequenced was PBMCs. The receptors were gathered from a woman under 30 in good health and CMV-seronegative.

The chain joins TRBV2 to TRBJ1-3; D remains unclear. CDR3 length: 15 residues. Germline V gene data show CDR1 as SNHLY and CDR2 as FYNNEI. Trimming left V 2 bases short and J 2 bases short, with 10 bases between. The CDR3 nucleotides are TGTGCCAGCAGTGAACAGTCACACGCTGGAAACACCATATATTTT. As protein: CASSEQSHAGNTIYF.

The chain has TRBV27 and TRBJ2-3; 7 bases map to TRBD1. CDR1 and CDR2 (germline): MNHEY, SMNVEV (reference sequence). The CDR3 length is 16 residues. V lost 3 bases, J lost 4 bases, and 10 bases stayed unmatched. The CDR3 region has the DNA TGTGCCAGCAGTTTGGGACAGTCATATTCTTCAGATACGCAGTATTTT. Residues: CASSLGQSYSSDTQYF.

The chain links TRBV4-1 to TRBJ1-2; 7 bases map to TRBD1. V trimming: 4 bases; J trimming: 2 bases; junction bases outside the gene matches: 10. From germline, CDR1 is MGHRA and CDR2 YSYEKL. The CDR3 extends over 16 amino acids. The CDR3 bases are TGCGCCAGCAGCCGAGAACTACAGGGGAAGAACTATGGCTACACCTTC. Its protein product is CASSRELQGKNYGYTF.

The chain links TRBV10-3 to TRBJ2-1, with 9 bases that match TRBD1. CDR3 size: 17 residues. CDR1 ENHRY and CDR2 SYGVKD come from the germline V gene. V lost 3 bases, J lost 4 bases, and 10 bases stayed unmatched. CDR3 coding DNA: TGTGCCATCAGTGATCCATCACAGGGGGCCGGATACAATGAGCAGTTCTTC. This gives the protein CAISDPSQGAGYNEQFF.

The rearrangement uses TRBV9 and TRBJ1-5; perhaps TRBD1 as D (6 bases). Looked up from germline, CDR1 is SGDLS and CDR2 is YYNGEE. V lost 3 bases, J lost 3 bases, and 13 bases lay in between. This CDR3 comprises 15 residues. The CDR3 here is CASSAHDRLNQPQHF. CDR3 DNA sequence: TGTGCCAGCAGCGCCCACGACAGGCTCAATCAGCCCCAGCATTTT. The full variable domain, in which reference TRBV9 and TRBJ1-5 provide the parts outside the CDR3, is DSGVTQTPKHLITATGQRVTLRCSPRSGDLSVYWYQQSLDQGLQFLIQYYNGEERAKGNILERFSAQQFPDLHSELNLSSLELGDSALYFCASSAHDRLNQPQHFGDGTRLSIL.

This clone was detected only once. The chain is built from TRBV5-8 and TRBJ2-5, with 8 positions matching TRBD1. The germline V gene encodes CDR1 SGHTS and CDR2 YDEGEE. CDR3 length equals 14 residues. Trimming took 4 bases from V and 4 from J; bases not matched to a gene: 6. In DNA, the CDR3 is TGTGCCAGCAGCCCCGGACAGGGATTAGAGACCCAGTACTTC. Its translation: CASSPGQGLETQYF.

J is TRBJ2-7 and V is TRBV10-1; 7 nucleotides agree with TRBD2. CDR3 size: 15 residues. Trimming at V came to 11 bases and at J to 5 bases, leaving 18 bases not matched to a gene. From germline, CDR1 is WNHNN and CDR2 SYGVQD (reference sequence). In DNA form, the CDR3 reads TGCGCCGGCACCCGAGTGGGGGGGGGTTCCGACGAGCAGTACTTC. Translation: CAGTRVGGGSDEQYF.

V gene TRBV7-8 combines with J gene TRBJ1-2, with 8 bases matching TRBD1. The V gene end was trimmed by 4 bases and the J gene end by 4 bases; junction bases not matched to a gene: 5. The CDR3 consists of 14 residues. Germline V CDR1 and CDR2: SGHVS, FQNEAQ. Written as DNA, the CDR3 is TGTGCCAGCAGCTCCGACAGGGGCTCCTATGGCTACACCTTC. Its translation: CASSSDRGSYGYTF.

The chain links TRBV7-9 to TRBJ1-6; 7 bases fit TRBD1. This CDR3 is 13 amino acids long. V shed 5 bases, J shed 10 bases, and the junction held 5 bases outside the gene matches. Germline lookup yields CDR1 SEHNR and CDR2 FQNEAQ (reference sequence). The CDR3 loop reads CASSRTGVSPLHF. CDR3 in DNA: TGTGCCAGCAGCCGAACAGGGGTCTCACCCCTCCACTTT.

The chain carries TRBV7-2 and TRBJ1-1; 10 nucleotides match TRBD1. The germline gives CDR1 SGHTA, CDR2 FQGNSA. J gave up 6 bases and V 0 bases, and 13 bases lay outside the gene matches. CDR3 size: 18 residues. The CDR3 coding sequence is TGTGCCAGCAGCTTAGCCCCGGGACAGGGGCAAAAGTCCGCTGAAGCTTTCTTT. It specifies CASSLAPGQGQKSAEAFF.

This rearrangement joins TRBV9 to TRBJ1-3; unclear D gene. Germline-derived CDR1 and CDR2 are SGDLS and YYNGEE. Between the trimmed V and J ends, which lost 4 bases and 0 bases, there was a span of 11 bases. The CDR3 spans 15 residues. The CDR3 is CASSPRLGSGNTIYF. The CDR3 nucleotides are TGTGCCAGCAGCCCTCGTCTCGGCTCTGGAAACACCATATATTTT.

The gene calls are TRBV5-1 and TRBJ2-1; TRBD2 agrees at 10 bases. Germline V gene lookup returns CDR1 SGHRS and CDR2 YFSETQ. There are 15 residues in the CDR3. V lost 2 bases and J lost 3; bases outside the gene matches: 2. In nucleotides, the CDR3 is TGCGCCAGCAGCTTCCTAGCGGGGGACTACAATGAGCAGTTCTTC. Translated, it gives CASSFLAGDYNEQFF.

This chain uses TRBV2 with TRBJ1-3, with D perhaps TRBD1 (5 bases). Germline assignment: CDR1 SNHLY and CDR2 FYNNEI. Between the trimmed V and J ends, which lost 6 bases and 1 base, there was a span of 10 bases. The CDR3 has 14 residues. The CDR3 bases are TGTGCCAGCAGAGGTGGGGGGTCTGGAAACACCATATATTTT. Translation: CASRGGGSGNTIYF. Together with reference TRBV2 and TRBJ1-3, the CDR3 gives the full variable domain: EPEVTQTPSHQVTQMGQEVILRCVPISNHLYFYWYRQILGQKVEFLVSFYNNEISEKSEIFDDQFSVERPDGSNFTLKIRSTKLEDSAMYFCASRGGGSGNTIYFGEGSWLTVV.

Comment on this clone: The junction and the germline gene differ at one end; a read error may be behind it. This rearrangement joins TRBV7-9 to TRBJ1-2, with D unresolved. Germline CDR1 reads SEHNR; CDR2 reads FQNEAQ (reference sequence). This CDR3 is 14 amino acids long. This chain's CDR3 is CSSSLTASLDGYTF. The CDR3 bases are TGTTCCAGCAGCCTAACCGCATCTTTGGATGGCTACACCTTC.

The chain links TRBV30 to TRBJ2-7; D is undetermined. Germline CDR1 GTSNPN, CDR2 SVGIG (reference sequence). V lost 0 bases to trimming and J lost 5 bases, with 5 bases between them. This CDR3 is 11 amino acids long. In DNA, the CDR3 is TGTGCCTGGAGTGTTAGCCACGAGCAGTACTTC. This sequence encodes CAWSVSHEQYF.

This clone was seen a single time. The rearrangement joins TRBV2 to TRBJ2-2; no reliable D call. Trimming shortened V by 4 bases and J by 6 bases, and 9 bases separated the two germline ends. Germline CDR1 and CDR2: SNHLY and FYNNEI. The length of the CDR3 is 13 residues. This CDR3 reads CASSVWASGELFF. CDR3 nucleotide sequence: TGTGCCAGCAGTGTTTGGGCGTCCGGGGAGCTGTTTTTT.

This sequence joins TRBV11-2 and TRBJ1-1, with 8 bases matching TRBD1. CDR3 length: 14 amino acids. CDR1 and CDR2 (germline): SGHAT, FQNNGV. V lost 4 bases, J lost 5 bases, and 6 bases stayed unmatched. CDR3 amino acids: CASSSIRGRTEAFF. The CDR3, as DNA: TGTGCCAGCAGCTCGATCAGGGGGCGAACTGAAGCTTTCTTT.

J is TRBJ2-1 and V is TRBV7-3, with 10 bases lining up with TRBD2. Germline loops: CDR1 SGHTA, CDR2 FQGTGA. J gave up 6 bases and V 1 base, and 6 bases lay outside the gene matches. This CDR3 has 16 residues. CDR3 DNA sequence: TGTGCCAGCAGCTTAATGTTAGCGGGGGGTGTCAATGAGCAGTTCTTC. This translates into CASSLMLAGGVNEQFF.

The rearrangement links TRBV7-9 to TRBJ1-2; perhaps TRBD1 as D (5 bases). The CDR3 runs to 14 residues. Germline CDR1 is SEHNR and CDR2 is FQNEAQ (reference sequence). With 0 bases removed from V and 7 bases from J, the gap between germline ends came to 12 bases. The CDR3, as DNA: TGTGCCAGCAGCTTAGCACAGGAGCCAGTTGGCTACACCTTC. Protein product: CASSLAQEPVGYTF.

The CDR3 region has the DNA TGTGCCAGCAGCGTAGCGGGGGGGCCCTACAATGAGCAGTTCTTC. It encodes CASSVAGGPYNEQFF. This sequence joins TRBV9 and TRBJ2-1, with 8 nucleotides matching TRBD2. Unmatched junction bases numbered 1, after V lost 0 bases and J lost 2 bases. The CDR3 extends over 15 amino acids. Germline V CDR1 and CDR2: SGDLS, YYNGEE.

The rearrangement links TRBV19 to TRBJ1-4; 7 bases align to TRBD1. CDR3 size: 13 residues. The ends lost 10 bases at V and 13 bases at J; junction bases unmatched: 15. The germline V gene has CDR1 LNHDA and CDR2 SQIVND (reference sequence). Here the CDR3 DNA reads TGTGCCACCCTCGGAACCCACAGGGACAGACTGTTTTTT. This encodes CATLGTHRDRLFF.

The chain employs TRBV10-2 and TRBJ2-3, with 11 bases matching TRBD2. The CDR3 is 15 residues long. CDR1 and CDR2 from the germline V gene are WSHSY and SAAADI. V shed 8 bases, J shed 3 bases, and the junction held 7 bases outside the gene matches. CDR3 in DNA: TGCGCCAGCCTTAGCGGGGGGGCGCGGACAGATACGCAGTATTTT. It specifies CASLSGGARTDTQYF.

This chain's CDR3 is CASSQDLGASSGNTIYF. The CDR3 DNA sequence: TGTGCCAGCAGCCAAGATCTGGGGGCGAGTTCTGGAAACACCATATATTTT. The chain uses TRBV4-2 and TRBJ1-3; D possibly corresponds to TRBD1 (6 bases). The germline V gene has CDR1 LGHNA and CDR2 YNFKEQ. Trimming pared 0 bases from V and 1 base from J, leaving 13 bases between. CDR3 length: 17 residues.

The V and J genes are TRBV30 and TRBJ1-6, with 7 bases matching TRBD1. Trimming took 1 base from V and 15 from J; bases not matched to a gene: 9. The CDR3 covers 13 residues. From germline, CDR1 is GTSNPN and CDR2 SVGIG (reference sequence). CDR3 DNA: TGTGCCTGGAGTGCATCGACAGGGCATCACCTCCACTTT. Translation: CAWSASTGHHLHF.

The rearrangement joins TRBV7-9 to TRBJ2-1, with 16 bases fitting TRBD2. Germline CDR1 is SEHNR and CDR2 is FQNEAQ (reference sequence). V was clipped by 6 bases and J by 6 bases; unmatched bases: 8. This CDR3 has 17 amino acids. The CDR3 sequence: CASSSGTSGGVSNEQFF. In DNA, the CDR3 is TGTGCCAGCAGTTCCGGGACTAGCGGGGGGGTATCCAATGAGCAGTTCTTC.